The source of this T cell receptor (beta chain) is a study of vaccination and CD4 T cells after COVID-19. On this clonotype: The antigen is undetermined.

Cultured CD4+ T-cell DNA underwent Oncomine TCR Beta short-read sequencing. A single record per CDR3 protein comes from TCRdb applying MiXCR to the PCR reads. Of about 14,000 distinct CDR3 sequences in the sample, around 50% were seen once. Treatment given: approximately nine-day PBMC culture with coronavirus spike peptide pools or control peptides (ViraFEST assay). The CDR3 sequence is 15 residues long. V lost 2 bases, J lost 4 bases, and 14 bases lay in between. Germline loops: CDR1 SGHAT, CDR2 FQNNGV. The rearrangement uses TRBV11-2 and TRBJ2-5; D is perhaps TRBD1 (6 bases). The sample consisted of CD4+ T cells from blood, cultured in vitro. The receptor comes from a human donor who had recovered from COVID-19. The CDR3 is CASSLMQGGSETQYF. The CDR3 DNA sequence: TGTGCCAGCAGCTTAATGCAAGGGGGATCAGAGACCCAGTACTTC.